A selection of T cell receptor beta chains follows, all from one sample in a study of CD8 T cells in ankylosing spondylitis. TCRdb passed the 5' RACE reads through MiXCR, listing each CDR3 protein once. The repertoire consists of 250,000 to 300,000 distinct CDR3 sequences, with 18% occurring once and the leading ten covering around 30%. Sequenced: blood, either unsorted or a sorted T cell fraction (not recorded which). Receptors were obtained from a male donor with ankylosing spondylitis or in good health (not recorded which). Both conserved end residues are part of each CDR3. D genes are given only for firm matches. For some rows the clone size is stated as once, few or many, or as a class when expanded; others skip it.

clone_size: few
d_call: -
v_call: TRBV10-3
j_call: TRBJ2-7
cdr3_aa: CAIRASEGLSYEQYF
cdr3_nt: TGTGCCATCAGGGCCTCAGAGGGTCTCTCCTACGAGCAGTACTTC

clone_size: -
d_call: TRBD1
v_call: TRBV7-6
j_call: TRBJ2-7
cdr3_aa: CASSLGQGEPSYEQYF
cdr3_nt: TGTGCCAGCAGCTTAGGGCAGGGGGAGCCCTCCTACGAGCAGTACTTC

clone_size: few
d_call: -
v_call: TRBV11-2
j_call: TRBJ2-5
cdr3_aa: CASSLDGTGAFGQETQYF
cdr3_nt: TGTGCCAGCAGCTTAGATGGGACGGGGGCCTTTGGGCAAGAGACCCAGTACTTC

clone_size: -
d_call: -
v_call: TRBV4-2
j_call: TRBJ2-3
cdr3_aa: CASSQEDTTDTQYF
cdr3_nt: TGTGCCAGCAGCCAAGAAGACACCACAGATACGCAGTATTTT

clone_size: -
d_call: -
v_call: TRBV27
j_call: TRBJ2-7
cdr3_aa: CASSFPGREQYF
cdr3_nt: TGTGCCAGCAGTTTTCCAGGGCGGGAGCAGTACTTC

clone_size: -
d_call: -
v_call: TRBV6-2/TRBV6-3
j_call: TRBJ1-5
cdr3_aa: CASSYSIFSNQPQHF
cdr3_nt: TGTGCCAGCAGTTACTCCATCTTTAGCAATCAGCCCCAGCATTTT

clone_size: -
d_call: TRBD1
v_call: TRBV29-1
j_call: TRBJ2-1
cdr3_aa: CSVEVGGASHNEQFF
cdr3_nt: TGCAGCGTTGAGGTAGGGGGCGCTTCGCACAATGAGCAGTTCTTC

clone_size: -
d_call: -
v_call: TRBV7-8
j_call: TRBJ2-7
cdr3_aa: CAMGDGTFYEQYF
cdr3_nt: TGTGCCATGGGCGACGGGACTTTTTACGAGCAGTACTTC

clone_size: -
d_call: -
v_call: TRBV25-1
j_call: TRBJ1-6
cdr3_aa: CASSLGPNSPLHF
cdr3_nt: TGTGCCAGCAGTCTAGGACCTAATTCACCCCTCCACTTT

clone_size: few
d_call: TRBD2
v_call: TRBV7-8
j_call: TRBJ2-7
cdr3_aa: CASSLAGTNNYEQYF
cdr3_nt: TGTGCCAGCAGCTTAGCCGGGACTAACAACTACGAGCAGTACTTC

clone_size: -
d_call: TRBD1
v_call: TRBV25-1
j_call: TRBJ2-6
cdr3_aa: CASSDYRGSGANVLTF
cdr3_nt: TGTGCCAGCAGTGACTACAGGGGATCTGGGGCCAACGTCCTGACTTTC

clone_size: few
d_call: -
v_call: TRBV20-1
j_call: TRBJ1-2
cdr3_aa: CSAREYGQWVGYTF
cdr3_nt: TGCAGTGCTAGAGAGTATGGACAGTGGGTTGGCTACACCTTC

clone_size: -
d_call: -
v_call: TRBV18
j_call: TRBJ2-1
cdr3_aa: CASSPQDRSSYNEQFF
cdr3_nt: TGTGCCAGCTCACCCCAGGACCGGAGCTCCTACAATGAGCAGTTCTTC

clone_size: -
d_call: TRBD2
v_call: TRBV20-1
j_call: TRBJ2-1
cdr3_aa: CSARHPTSGYNEQFF
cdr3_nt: TGCAGTGCTAGACACCCGACTAGCGGTTACAATGAGCAGTTCTTC

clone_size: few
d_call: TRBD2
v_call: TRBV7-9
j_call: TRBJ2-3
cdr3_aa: CASSPSRGTDTQYF
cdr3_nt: TGTGCCAGCAGTCCGTCGCGGGGGACAGATACGCAGTATTTT

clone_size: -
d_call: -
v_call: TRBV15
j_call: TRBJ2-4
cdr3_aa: CATSSARWTAENIQYF
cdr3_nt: TGTGCCACCAGCAGTGCCCGATGGACAGCTGAAAACATTCAGTACTTC

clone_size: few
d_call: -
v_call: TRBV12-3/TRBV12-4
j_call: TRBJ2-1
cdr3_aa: CASSPGSNEQFF
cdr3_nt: TGTGCCAGCAGTCCAGGGAGTAATGAGCAGTTCTTC

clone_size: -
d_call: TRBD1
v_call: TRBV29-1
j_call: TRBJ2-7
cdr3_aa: CSVGSDRGIYEQYF
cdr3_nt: TGCAGCGTTGGTTCGGACAGGGGAATATACGAGCAGTACTTC

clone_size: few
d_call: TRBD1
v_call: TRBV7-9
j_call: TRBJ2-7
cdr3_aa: CASSLTGDGYEQYF
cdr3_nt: TGTGCCAGCAGCTTGACAGGGGATGGCTACGAGCAGTACTTC

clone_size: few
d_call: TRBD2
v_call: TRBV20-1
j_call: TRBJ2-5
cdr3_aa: CSARDVAGVGETQYF
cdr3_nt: TGCAGTGCTAGAGATGTAGCGGGAGTAGGAGAGACCCAGTACTTC

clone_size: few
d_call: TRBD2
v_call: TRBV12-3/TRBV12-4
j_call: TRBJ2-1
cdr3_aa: CASSPSGGNNEQFF
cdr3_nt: TGTGCCAGCAGTCCTAGCGGGGGGAACAATGAGCAGTTCTTC

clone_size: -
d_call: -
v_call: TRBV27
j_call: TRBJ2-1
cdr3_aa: CASLLRGLPSSYNEQFF
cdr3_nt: TGTGCCAGCCTCCTTAGAGGACTCCCTAGCTCCTACAATGAGCAGTTCTTC

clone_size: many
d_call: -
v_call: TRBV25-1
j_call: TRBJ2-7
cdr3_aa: CASSTTVRGYEQYF
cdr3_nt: TGTGCCAGCAGTACCACGGTCCGCGGGTACGAGCAGTACTTC

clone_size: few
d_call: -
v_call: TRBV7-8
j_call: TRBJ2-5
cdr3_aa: CASSSRQVRSGETQYF
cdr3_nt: TGTGCCAGCAGCTCGCGACAGGTCCGATCAGGGGAGACCCAGTACTTC

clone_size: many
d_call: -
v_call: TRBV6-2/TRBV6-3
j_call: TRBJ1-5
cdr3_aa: CASSYSFVGDQPQHF
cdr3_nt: TGTGCCAGCAGTTACTCATTCGTCGGTGATCAGCCCCAGCATTTT

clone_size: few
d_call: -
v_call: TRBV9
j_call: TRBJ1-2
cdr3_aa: CASSVGQASNYGYTF
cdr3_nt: TGTGCCAGCAGCGTAGGTCAGGCCAGTAACTATGGCTACACCTTC

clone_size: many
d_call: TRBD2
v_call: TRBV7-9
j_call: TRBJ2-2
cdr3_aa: CASSSRTSENTGELFF
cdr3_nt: TGTGCCAGCAGCTCCCGGACTAGCGAAAACACCGGGGAGCTGTTTTTT

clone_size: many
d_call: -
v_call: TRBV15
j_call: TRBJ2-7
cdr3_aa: CATSRAATEMHEQYF
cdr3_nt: TGTGCCACCAGCAGAGCCGCCACCGAAATGCACGAGCAGTACTTC

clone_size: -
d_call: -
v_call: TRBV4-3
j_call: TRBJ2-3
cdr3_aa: CASSQDGQSGGTDTQYF
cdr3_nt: TGCGCCAGCAGCCAAGACGGGCAGTCGGGGGGCACAGATACGCAGTATTTT

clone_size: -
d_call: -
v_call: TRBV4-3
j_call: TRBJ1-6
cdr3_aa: CASSQDRVGAKSSYNSPLHF
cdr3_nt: TGCGCCAGCAGCCAAGACAGGGTGGGTGCTAAAAGCTCCTATAATTCACCCCTCCACTTT